This T cell receptor beta chain emerged from a study of beta chain features in type 1 diabetes. This clone has a handful of counts. Antigen unknown. The CDR3 sequence is 18 residues long. Germline CDR1 reads SGHTA; CDR2 reads FQGNSA. V shed 7 bases, J shed 2 bases, and the junction held 13 bases outside the gene matches. General study findings and limits: Naive, central memory and Treg TCRB repertoires appeared more alike in patients than in healthy donors.

As every portion of the isolated RNA was reverse transcribed, the sequencing read expressed TCRB transcripts. Only in-frame clones appear in the TCRdb table, and some are missing; sequencing was by immunoSEQ multiplex PCR. Here the sample spans some 330,000 clones, roughly 9.6% being singletons. The sequence came from a woman aged 25 to 45 in good health. V usage is TRBV7-2 and J usage is TRBJ2-7, with TRBD2 identical over 14 bases. The sequencing input was naive CD4+ T cells from blood. CDR3 sequence: CASTNPTSGRGIPYEQYF. The CDR3 region has the DNA TGTGCCAGCACCAACCCGACTAGCGGGAGGGGGATCCCCTACGAGCAGTACTTC.